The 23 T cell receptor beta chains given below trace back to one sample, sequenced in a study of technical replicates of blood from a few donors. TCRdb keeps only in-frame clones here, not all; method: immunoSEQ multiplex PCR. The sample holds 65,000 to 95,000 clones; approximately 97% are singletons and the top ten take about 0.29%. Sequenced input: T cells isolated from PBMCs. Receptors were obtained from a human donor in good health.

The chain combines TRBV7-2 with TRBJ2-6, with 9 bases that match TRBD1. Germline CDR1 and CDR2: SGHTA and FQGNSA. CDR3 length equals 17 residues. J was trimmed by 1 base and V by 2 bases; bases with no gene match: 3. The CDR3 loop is CASSLLGQGSGANVLTF. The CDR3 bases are TGTGCCAGCAGCTTATTGGGACAGGGATCTGGGGCCAACGTCCTGACTTTC.

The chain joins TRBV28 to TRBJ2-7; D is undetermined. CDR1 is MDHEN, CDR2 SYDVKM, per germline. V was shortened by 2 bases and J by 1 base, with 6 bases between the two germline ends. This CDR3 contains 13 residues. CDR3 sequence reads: CASSLGESYEQYF. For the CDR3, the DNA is TGTGCCAGCAGTTTAGGAGAGTCCTACGAGCAGTACTTC. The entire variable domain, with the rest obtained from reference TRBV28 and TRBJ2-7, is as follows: DVKVTQSSRYLVKRTGEKVFLECVQDMDHENMFWYRQDPGLGLRLIYFSYDVKMKEKGDIPEGYSVSREKKERFSLILESASTNQTSMYLCASSLGESYEQYFGPGTRLTVT.

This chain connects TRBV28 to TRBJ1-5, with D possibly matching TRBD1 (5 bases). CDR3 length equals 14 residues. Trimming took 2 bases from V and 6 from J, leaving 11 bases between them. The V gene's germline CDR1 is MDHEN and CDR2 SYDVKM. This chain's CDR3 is CASSLQQGSQPQHF. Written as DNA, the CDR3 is TGTGCCAGCAGTTTACAGCAGGGAAGTCAGCCCCAGCATTTT.

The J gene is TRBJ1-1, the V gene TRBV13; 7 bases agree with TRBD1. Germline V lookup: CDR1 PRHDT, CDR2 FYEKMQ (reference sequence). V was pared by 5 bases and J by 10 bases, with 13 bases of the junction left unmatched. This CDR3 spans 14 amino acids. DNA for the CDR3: TGTGCCAGCAGCCCGGACAGGTTAGGTTCTGCAGCTTTCTTT. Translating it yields CASSPDRLGSAAFF. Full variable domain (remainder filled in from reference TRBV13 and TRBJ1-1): AAGVIQSPRHLIKEKRETATLKCYPIPRHDTVYWYQQGPGQDPQFLISFYEKMQSDKGSIPDRFSAQQFSDYHSELNMSSLELGDSALYFCASSPDRLGSAAFFGQGTRLTVV.

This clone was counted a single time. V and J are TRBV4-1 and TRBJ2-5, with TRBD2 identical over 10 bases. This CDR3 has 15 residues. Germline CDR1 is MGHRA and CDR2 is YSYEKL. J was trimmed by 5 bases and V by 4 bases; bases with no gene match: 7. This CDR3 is CASSRGTSEVETQYF. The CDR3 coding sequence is TGCGCCAGCAGCCGAGGGACTAGCGAGGTGGAGACCCAGTACTTC.

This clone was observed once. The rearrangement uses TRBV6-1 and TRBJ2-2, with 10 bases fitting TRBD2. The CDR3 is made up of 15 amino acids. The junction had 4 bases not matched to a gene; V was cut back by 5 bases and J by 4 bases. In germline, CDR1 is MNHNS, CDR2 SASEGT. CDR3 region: CASSSSGSPTGELFF. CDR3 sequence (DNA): TGTGCCAGCAGTTCTAGCGGGAGTCCCACCGGGGAGCTGTTTTTT.

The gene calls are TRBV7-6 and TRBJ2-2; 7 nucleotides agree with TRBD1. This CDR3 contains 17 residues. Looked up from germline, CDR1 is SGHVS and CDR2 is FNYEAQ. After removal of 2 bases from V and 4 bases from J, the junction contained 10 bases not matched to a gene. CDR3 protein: CASSLSTTGRTTGELFF. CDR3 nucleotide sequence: TGTGCCAGCAGCTTATCAACGACAGGGAGAACCACCGGGGAGCTGTTTTTT.

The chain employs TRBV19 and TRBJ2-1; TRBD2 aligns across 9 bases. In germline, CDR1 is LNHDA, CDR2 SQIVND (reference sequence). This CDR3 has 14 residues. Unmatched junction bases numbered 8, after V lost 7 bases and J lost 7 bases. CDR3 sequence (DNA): TGTGCCAGTACGAGCGGGAGGAGGGGTAATGAGCAGTTCTTC. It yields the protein CASTSGRRGNEQFF.

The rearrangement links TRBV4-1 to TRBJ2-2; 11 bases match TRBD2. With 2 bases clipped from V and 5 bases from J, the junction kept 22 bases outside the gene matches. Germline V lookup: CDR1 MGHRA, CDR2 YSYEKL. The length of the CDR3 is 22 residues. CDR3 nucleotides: TGCGCCAGCAGCCAATTCCCGGTTCGTAGCGGGAGGGCCGTCGTAGATACCGGGGAGCTGTTTTTT. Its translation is CASSQFPVRSGRAVVDTGELFF.

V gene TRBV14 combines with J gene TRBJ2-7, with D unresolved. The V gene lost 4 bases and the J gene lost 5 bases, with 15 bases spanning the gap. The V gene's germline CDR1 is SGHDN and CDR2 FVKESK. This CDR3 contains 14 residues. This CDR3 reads CASSPKWAQDEQYF. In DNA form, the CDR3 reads TGTGCCAGCAGCCCCAAATGGGCCCAGGACGAGCAGTACTTC.

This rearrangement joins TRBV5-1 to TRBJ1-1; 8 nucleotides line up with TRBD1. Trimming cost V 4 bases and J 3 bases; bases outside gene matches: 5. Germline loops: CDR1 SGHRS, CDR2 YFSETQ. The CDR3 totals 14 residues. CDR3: CASSQGAGDTEAFF. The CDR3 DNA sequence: TGCGCCAGCAGCCAGGGGGCAGGGGACACTGAAGCTTTCTTT.

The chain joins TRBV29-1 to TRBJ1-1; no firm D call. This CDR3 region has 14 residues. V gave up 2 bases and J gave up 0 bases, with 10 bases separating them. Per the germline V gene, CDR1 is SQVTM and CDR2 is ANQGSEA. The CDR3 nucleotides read TGCAGCGTTGAATGGGCAGAACTGAACACTGAAGCTTTCTTT. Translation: CSVEWAELNTEAFF.

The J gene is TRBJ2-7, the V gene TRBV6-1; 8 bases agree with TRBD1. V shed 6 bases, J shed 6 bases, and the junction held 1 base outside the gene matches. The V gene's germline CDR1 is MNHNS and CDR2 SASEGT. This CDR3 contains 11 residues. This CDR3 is CASSDRGEQYF. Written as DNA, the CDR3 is TGTGCCAGCAGCGACAGGGGCGAGCAGTACTTC.

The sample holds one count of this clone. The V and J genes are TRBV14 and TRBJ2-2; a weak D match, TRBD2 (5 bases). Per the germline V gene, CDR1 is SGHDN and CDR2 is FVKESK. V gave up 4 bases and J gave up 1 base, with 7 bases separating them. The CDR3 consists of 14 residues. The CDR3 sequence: CASSRLKNTGELFF. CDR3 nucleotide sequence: TGTGCCAGCAGCCGACTAAAGAACACCGGGGAGCTGTTTTTT.

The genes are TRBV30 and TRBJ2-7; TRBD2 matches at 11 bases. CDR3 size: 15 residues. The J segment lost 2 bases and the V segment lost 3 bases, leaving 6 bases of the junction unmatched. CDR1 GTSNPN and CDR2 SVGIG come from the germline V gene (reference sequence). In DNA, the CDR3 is TGTGCCTGGAGCGTAGCGGGAGGGCCCACCTACGAGCAGTACTTC. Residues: CAWSVAGGPTYEQYF.

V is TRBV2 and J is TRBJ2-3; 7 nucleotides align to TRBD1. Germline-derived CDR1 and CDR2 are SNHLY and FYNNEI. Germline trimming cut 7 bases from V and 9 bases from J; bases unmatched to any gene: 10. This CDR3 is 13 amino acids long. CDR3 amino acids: CASIREGAWTQYF. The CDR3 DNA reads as TGTGCCAGCATACGAGAGGGGGCCTGGACGCAGTATTTT. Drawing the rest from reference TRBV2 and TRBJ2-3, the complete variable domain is EPEVTQTPSHQVTQMGQEVILRCVPISNHLYFYWYRQILGQKVEFLVSFYNNEISEKSEIFDDQFSVERPDGSNFTLKIRSTKLEDSAMYFCASIREGAWTQYFGPGTRLTVL.

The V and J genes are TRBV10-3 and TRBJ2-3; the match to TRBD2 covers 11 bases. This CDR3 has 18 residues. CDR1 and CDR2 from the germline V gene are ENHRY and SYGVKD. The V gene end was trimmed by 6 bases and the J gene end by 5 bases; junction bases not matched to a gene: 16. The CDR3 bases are TGTGCCATCAGCCCAGGTTCTCTGACTAGCGGGAAAGGAGATACGCAGTATTTT. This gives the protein CAISPGSLTSGKGDTQYF.

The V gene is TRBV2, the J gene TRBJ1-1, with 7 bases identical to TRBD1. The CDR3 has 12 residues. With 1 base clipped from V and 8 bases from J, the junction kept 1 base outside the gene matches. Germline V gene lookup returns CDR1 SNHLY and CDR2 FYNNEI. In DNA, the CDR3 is TGTGCCAGCAGTGAAGGCAGGGGGGAAGCTTTCTTT. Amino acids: CASSEGRGEAFF.

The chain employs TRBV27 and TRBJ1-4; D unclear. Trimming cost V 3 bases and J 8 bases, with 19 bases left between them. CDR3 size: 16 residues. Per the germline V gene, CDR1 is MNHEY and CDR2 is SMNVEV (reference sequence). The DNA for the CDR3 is TGTGCCAGCAGTTTGCATGGGCGTCCTCGAGGGGAAAAACTGTTTTTT. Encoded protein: CASSLHGRPRGEKLFF. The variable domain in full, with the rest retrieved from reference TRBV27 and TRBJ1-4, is EAQVTQNPRYLITVTGKKLTVTCSQNMNHEYMSWYRQDPGLGLRQIYYSMNVEVTDKGDVPEGYKVSRKEKRNFPLILESPSPNQTSLYFCASSLHGRPRGEKLFFGSGTQLSVL.

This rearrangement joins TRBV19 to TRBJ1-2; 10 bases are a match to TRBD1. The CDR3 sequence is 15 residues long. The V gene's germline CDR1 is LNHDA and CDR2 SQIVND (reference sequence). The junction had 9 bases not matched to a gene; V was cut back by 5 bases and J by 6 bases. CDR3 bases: TGTGCCAGTAGTCTGTCGGGACAGGGGAAGGATGGCTACACCTTC. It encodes CASSLSGQGKDGYTF.

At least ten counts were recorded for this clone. For the CDR3, the DNA is TGTGCCAGCGGACTAGCGGGAAACTACGAGCAGTACTTC. Translation gives CASGLAGNYEQYF. V and J are TRBV25-1 and TRBJ2-7, with 12 bases matching TRBD2. This CDR3 is 13 amino acids long. Germline trimming cut 8 bases from V and 3 bases from J; bases unmatched to any gene: 2. From germline, CDR1 is MGHDK and CDR2 SYGVNS.

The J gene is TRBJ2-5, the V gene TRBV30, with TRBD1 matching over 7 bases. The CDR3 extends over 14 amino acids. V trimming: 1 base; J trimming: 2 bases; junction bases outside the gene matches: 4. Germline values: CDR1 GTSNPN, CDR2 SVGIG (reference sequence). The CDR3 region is CAWSADRVQETQYF. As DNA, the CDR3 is TGTGCCTGGAGTGCTGACAGGGTTCAAGAGACCCAGTACTTC. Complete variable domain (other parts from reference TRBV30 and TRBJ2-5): SQTIHQWPATLVQPVGSPLSLECTVEGTSNPNLYWYRQAAGRGLQLLFYSVGIGQISSEVPQNLSASRPQDRQFILSSKKLLLSDSGFYLCAWSADRVQETQYFGPGTRLLVL.

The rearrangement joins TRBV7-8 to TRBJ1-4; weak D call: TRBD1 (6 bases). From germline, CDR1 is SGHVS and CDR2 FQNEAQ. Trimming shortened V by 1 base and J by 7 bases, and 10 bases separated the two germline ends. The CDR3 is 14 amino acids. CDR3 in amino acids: CASSLDTRGEKLFF. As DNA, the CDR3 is TGTGCCAGCAGCTTAGACACCAGGGGTGAAAAACTGTTTTTT.